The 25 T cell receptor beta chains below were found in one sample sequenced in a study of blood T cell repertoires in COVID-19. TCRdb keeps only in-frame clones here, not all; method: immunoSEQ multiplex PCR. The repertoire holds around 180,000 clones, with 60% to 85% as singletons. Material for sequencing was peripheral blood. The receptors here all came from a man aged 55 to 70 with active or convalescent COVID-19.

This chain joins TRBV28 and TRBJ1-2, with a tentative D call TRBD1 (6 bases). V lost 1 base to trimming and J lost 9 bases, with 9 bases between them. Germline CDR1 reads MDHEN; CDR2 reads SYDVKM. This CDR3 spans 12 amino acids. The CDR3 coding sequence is TGTGCCAGCAGTTTATCACAGGGCCGCTACACCTTC. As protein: CASSLSQGRYTF.

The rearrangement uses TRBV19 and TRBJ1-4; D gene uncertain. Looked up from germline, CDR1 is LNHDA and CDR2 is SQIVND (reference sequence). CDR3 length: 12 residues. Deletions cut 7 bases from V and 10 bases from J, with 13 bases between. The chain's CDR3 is CASTVTPGKLFF. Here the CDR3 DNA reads TGTGCCAGTACGGTAACACCGGGAAAACTGTTTTTT.

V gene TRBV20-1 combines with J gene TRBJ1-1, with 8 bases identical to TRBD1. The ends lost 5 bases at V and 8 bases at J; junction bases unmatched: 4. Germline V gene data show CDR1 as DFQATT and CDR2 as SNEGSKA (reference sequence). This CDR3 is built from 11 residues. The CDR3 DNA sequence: TGCAGTGCTCGACGGACAGGGGAAGCTTTCTTT. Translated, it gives CSARRTGEAFF.

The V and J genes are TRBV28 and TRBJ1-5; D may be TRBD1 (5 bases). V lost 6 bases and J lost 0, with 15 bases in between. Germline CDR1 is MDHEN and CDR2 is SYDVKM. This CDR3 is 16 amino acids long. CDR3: CASRTFRTFSNQPQHF. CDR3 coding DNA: TGTGCCAGCAGAACCTTCAGGACATTTAGCAATCAGCCCCAGCATTTT.

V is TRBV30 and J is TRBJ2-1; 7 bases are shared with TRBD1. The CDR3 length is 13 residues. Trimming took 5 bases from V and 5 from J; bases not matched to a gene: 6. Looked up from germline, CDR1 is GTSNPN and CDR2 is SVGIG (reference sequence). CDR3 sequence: CAWATGFHNEQFF. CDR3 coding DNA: TGTGCCTGGGCGACAGGGTTCCACAATGAGCAGTTCTTC.

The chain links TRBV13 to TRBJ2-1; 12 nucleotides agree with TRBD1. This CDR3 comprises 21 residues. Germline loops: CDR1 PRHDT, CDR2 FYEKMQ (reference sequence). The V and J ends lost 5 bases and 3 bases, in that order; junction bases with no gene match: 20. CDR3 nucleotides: TGTGCCAGCAGCCCCCCCCTAAGGGGACAGGGGGCCGGTGATAACTACAATGAGCAGTTCTTC. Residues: CASSPPLRGQGAGDNYNEQFF.

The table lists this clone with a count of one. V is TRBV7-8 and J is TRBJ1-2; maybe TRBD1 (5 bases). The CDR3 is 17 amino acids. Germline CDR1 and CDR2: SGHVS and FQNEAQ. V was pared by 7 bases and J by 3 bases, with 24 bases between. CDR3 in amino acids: CASTGRGRASNHYGYTF. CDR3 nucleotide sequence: TGTGCCAGCACCGGGAGGGGTAGGGCTTCAAATCACTATGGCTACACCTTC.

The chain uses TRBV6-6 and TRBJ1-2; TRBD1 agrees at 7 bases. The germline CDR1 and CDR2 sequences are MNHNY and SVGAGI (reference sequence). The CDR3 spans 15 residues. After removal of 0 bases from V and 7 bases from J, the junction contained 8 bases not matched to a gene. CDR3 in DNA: TGTGCCAGCAGTTACTCAGGGCAGGGGGAAGGTGGCTACACCTTC. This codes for CASSYSGQGEGGYTF.

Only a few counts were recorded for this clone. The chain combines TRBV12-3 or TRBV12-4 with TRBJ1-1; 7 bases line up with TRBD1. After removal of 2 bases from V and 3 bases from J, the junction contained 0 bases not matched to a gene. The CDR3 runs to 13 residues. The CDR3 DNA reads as TGTGCCAGCAGTTTACAGGGGGACACTGAAGCTTTCTTT. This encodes CASSLQGDTEAFF.

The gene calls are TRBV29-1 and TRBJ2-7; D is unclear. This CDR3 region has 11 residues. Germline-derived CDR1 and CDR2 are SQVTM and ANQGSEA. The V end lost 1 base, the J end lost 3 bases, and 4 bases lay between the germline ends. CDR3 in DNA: TGCAGCGTTGAAGGTCTCTACGAGCAGTACTTC. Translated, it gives CSVEGLYEQYF.

CDR3: CASSLMLAVTGELFF. As DNA, the CDR3 is TGTGCCAGCAGCTTAATGCTAGCGGTAACCGGGGAGCTGTTTTTT. V and J are TRBV5-6 and TRBJ2-2; 7 nucleotides match TRBD2. The CDR3 extends over 15 amino acids. V was clipped by 2 bases and J by 5 bases; unmatched bases: 6. Looked up from germline, CDR1 is SGHDT and CDR2 is YYEEEE.

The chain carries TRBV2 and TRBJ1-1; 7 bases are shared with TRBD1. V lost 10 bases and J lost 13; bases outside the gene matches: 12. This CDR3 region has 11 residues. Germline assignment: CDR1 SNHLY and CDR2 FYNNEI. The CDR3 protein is CANPWDSSGFF. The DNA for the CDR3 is TGTGCCAATCCTTGGGACAGCTCCGGTTTCTTT.

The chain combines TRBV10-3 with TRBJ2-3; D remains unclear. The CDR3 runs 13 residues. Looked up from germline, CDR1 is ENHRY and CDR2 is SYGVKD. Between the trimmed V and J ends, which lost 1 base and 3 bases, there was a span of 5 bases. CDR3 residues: CAISEFRTDTQYF. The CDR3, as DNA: TGTGCCATCAGTGAGTTCAGGACAGATACGCAGTATTTT.

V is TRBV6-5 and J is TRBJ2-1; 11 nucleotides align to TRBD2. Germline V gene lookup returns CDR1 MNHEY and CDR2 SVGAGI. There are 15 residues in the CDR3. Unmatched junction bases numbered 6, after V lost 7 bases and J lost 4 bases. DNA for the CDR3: TGTGCCAGCATTCCCATAGCGGGAGGGTACAATGAGCAGTTCTTC. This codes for CASIPIAGGYNEQFF.

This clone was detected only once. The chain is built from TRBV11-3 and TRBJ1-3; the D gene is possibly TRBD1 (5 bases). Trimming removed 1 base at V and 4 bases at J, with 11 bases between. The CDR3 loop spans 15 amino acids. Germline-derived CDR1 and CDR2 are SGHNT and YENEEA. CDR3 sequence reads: CASSLVSGEGNTIYF. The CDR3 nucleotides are TGTGCCAGCAGCTTAGTTTCGGGGGAAGGAAACACCATATATTTT.

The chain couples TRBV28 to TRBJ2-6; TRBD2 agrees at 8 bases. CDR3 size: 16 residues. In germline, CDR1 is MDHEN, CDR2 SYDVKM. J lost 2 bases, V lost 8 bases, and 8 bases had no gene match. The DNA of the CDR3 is TGTGCCAGCCGCCCGCCCGGGGGGGCTGGGGCCAACGTCCTGACTTTC. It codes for CASRPPGGAGANVLTF.

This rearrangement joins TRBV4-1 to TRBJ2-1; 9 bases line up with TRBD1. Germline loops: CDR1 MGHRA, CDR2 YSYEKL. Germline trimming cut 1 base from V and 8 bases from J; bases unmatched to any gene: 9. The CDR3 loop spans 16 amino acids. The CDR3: CASSQGGTGLSDEQFF. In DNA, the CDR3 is TGCGCCAGCAGCCAAGGAGGGACAGGGTTATCGGATGAGCAGTTCTTC.

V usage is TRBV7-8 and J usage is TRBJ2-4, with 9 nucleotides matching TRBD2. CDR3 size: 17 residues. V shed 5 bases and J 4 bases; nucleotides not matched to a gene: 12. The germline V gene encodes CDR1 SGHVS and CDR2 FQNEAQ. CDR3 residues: CASSSRGREGPKNIQYF. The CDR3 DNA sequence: TGTGCCAGCAGCAGCAGAGGGCGGGAGGGACCTAAAAACATTCAGTACTTC.

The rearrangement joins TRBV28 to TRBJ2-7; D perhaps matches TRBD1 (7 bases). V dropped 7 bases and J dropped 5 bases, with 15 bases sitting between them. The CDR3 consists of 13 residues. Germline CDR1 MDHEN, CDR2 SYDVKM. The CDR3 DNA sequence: TGTGCCAGCATTGGTCAGGGGGAGGACGAGCAGTACTTC. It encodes CASIGQGEDEQYF.

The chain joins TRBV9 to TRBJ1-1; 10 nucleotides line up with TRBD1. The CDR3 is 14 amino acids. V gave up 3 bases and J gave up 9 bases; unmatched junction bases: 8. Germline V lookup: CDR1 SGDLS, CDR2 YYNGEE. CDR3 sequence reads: CASSARSGQGQAFF. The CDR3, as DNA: TGTGCCAGCAGCGCACGCTCGGGACAGGGGCAAGCTTTCTTT. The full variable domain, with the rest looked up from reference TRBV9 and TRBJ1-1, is DSGVTQTPKHLITATGQRVTLRCSPRSGDLSVYWYQQSLDQGLQFLIQYYNGEERAKGNILERFSAQQFPDLHSELNLSSLELGDSALYFCASSARSGQGQAFFGQGTRLTVV.

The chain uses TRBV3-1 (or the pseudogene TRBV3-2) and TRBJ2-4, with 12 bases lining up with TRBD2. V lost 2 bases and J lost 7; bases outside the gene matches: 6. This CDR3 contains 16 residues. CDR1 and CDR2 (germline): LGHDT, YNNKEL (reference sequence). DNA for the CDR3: TGTGCCAGCAGCCAAAATCTAGCGGGAGGGAGTAACATTCAGTACTTC. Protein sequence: CASSQNLAGGSNIQYF.

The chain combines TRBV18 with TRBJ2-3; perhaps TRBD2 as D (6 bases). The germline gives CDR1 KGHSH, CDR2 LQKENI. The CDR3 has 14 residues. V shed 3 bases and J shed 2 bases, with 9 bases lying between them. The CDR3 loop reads CASSPASDTDTQYF. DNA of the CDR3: TGTGCCAGCTCACCGGCTAGCGACACAGATACGCAGTATTTT.

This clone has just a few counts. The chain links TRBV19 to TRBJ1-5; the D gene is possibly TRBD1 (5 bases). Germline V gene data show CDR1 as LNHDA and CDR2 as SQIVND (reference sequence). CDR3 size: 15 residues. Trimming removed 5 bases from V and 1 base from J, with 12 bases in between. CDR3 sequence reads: CASSRDSGSNQPQHF. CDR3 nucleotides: TGTGCCAGTAGTCGGGACTCGGGGAGCAATCAGCCCCAGCATTTT.

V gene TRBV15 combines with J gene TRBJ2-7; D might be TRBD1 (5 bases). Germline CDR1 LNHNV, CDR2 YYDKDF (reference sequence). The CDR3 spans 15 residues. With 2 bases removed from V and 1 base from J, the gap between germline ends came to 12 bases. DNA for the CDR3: TGTGCCACCAGCAGACTTCAAGGGGTTTCCTACGAGCAGTACTTC. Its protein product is CATSRLQGVSYEQYF.

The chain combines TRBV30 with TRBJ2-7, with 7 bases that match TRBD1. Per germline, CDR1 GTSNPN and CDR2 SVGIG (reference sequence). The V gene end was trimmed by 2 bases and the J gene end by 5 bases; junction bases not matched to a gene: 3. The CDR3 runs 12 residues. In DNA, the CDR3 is TGTGCCTGGAGTCACCAGGGGGACGAGCAGTACTTC. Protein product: CAWSHQGDEQYF.